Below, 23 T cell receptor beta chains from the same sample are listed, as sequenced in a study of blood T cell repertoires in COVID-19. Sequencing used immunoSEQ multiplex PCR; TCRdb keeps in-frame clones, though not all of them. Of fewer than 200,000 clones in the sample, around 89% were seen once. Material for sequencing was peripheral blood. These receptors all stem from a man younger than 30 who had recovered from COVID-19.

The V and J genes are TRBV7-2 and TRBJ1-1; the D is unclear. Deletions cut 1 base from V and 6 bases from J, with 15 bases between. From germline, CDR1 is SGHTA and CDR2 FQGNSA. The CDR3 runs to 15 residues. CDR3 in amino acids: CASSLGVAGNAEAFF. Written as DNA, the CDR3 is TGTGCCAGCAGCTTAGGGGTCGCAGGTAACGCTGAAGCTTTCTTT.

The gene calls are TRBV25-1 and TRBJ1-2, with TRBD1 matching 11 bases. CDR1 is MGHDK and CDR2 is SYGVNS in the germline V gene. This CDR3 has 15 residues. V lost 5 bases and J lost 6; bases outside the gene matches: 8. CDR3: CASSIRTGGADGYTF. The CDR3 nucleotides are TGTGCCAGCAGTATACGGACAGGGGGCGCCGATGGCTACACCTTC.

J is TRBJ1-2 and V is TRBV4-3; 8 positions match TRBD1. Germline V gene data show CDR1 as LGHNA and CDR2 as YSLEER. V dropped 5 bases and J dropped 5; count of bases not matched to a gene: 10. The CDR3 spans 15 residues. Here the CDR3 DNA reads TGCGCCAGCAGCGCTGGACAGGGCCCTTCTTATGGCTACACCTTC. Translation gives CASSAGQGPSYGYTF.

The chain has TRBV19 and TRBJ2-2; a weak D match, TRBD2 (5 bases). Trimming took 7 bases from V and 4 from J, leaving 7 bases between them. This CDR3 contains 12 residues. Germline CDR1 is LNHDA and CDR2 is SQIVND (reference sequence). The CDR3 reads CASTGLTGELFF. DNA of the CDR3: TGTGCCAGTACAGGACTCACCGGGGAGCTGTTTTTT.

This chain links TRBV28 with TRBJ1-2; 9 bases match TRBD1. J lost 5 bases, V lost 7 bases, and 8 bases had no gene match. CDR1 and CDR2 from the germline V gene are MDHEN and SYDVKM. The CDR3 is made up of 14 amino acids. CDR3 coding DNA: TGTGCCAGCATACAATCGGGACAGGGTTATGGCTACACCTTC. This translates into CASIQSGQGYGYTF.

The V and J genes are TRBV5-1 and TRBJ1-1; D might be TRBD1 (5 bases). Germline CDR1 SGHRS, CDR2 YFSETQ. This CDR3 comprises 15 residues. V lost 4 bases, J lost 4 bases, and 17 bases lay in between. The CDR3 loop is CASSGRDAIPTEAFF. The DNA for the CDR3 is TGCGCCAGCAGCGGGCGGGACGCAATCCCCACTGAAGCTTTCTTT.

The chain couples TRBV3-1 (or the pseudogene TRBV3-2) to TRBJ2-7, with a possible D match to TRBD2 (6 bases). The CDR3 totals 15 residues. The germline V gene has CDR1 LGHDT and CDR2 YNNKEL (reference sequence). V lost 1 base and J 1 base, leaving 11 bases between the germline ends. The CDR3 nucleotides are TGTGCCAGCAGCCAAGCGGGAGAGCCATCCTACGAGCAGTACTTC. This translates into CASSQAGEPSYEQYF.

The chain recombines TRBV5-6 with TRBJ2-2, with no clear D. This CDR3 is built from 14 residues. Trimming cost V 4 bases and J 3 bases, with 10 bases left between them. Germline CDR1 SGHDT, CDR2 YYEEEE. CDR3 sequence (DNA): TGTGCCAGCAGCGCGACTCGGTACACCGGGGAGCTGTTTTTT. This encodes CASSATRYTGELFF.

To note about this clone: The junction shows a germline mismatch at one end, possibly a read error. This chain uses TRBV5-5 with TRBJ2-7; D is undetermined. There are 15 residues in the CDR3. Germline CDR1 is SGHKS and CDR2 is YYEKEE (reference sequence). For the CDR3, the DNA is TGTGCCAGCAGTTTGGATTACAGAAATCCCTACGAGCAGTACTTC. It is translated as CASSLDYRNPYEQYF. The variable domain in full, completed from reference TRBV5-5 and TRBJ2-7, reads DAGVTQSPTHLIKTRGQQVTLRCSPISGHKSVSWYQQVLGQGPQFIFQYYEKEERGRGNFPDRFSARQFPNYSSELNVNALLLGDSALYLCASSLDYRNPYEQYFGPGTRLTVT.

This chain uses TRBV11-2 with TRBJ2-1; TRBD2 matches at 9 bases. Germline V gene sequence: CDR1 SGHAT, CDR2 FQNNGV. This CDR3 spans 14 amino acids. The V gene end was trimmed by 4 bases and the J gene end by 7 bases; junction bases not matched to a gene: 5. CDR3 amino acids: CASSSSGNRNEQFF. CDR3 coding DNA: TGTGCCAGCAGCTCTAGCGGGAATCGAAATGAGCAGTTCTTC.

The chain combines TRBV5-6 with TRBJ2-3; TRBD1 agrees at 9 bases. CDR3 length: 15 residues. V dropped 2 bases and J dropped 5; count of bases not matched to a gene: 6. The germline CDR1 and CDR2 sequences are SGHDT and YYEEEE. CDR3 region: CASSFRDRAVDTQYF. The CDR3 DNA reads TGTGCCAGCAGCTTCCGGGACAGGGCCGTAGATACGCAGTATTTT.

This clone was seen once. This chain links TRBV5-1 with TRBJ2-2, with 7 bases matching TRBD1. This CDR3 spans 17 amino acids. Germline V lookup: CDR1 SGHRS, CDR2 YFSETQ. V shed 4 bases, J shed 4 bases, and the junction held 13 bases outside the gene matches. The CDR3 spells CASSTQGTETSTGELFF. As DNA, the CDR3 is TGCGCCAGCAGCACTCAAGGGACAGAGACATCCACCGGGGAGCTGTTTTTT.

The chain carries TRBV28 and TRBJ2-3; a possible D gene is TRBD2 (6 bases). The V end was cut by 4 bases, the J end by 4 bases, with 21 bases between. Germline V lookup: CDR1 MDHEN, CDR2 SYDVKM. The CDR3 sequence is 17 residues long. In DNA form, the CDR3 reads TGTGCCAGCAGTTCCCCATTCGGCGGGACTGATGCAGATACGCAGTATTTT. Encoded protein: CASSSPFGGTDADTQYF.

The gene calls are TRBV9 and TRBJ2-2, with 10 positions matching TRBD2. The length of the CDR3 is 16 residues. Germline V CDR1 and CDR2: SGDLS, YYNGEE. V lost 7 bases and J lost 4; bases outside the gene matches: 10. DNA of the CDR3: TGTGCCAGCTCTTCAGCGGGAGGGCCGTTCACCGGGGAGCTGTTTTTT. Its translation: CASSSAGGPFTGELFF.

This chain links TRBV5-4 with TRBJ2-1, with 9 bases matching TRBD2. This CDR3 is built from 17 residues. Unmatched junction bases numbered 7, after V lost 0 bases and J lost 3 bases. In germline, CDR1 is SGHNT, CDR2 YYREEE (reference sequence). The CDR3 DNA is TGTGCCAGCAGCTTGGACCCTAGCGGGACCCGCTACAATGAGCAGTTCTTC. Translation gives CASSLDPSGTRYNEQFF.

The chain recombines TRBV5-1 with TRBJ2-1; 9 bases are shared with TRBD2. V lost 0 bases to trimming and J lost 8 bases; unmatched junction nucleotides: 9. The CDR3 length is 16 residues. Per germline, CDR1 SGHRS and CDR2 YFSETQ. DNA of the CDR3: TGCGCCAGCAGCTTGGCGGGCGGGAGGGCGGTGGATGAGCAGTTCTTC. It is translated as CASSLAGGRAVDEQFF.

This chain's CDR3 is CASSDQGLAAYEQYF. The DNA of the CDR3 is TGTGCCAGCAGCGACCAGGGACTAGCCGCCTACGAGCAGTACTTC. The gene calls are TRBV7-2 and TRBJ2-7; TRBD2 aligns across 9 bases. Per the germline V gene, CDR1 is SGHTA and CDR2 is FQGNSA. V lost 5 bases, J lost 2 bases, and 7 bases stayed unmatched. CDR3 length equals 15 residues. The full variable domain, completed using reference TRBV7-2 and TRBJ2-7, is GAGVSQSPSNKVTEKGKDVELRCDPISGHTALYWYRQSLGQGLEFLIYFQGNSAPDKSGLPSDRFSAERTGGSVSTLTIQRTQQEDSAVYLCASSDQGLAAYEQYFGPGTRLTVT.

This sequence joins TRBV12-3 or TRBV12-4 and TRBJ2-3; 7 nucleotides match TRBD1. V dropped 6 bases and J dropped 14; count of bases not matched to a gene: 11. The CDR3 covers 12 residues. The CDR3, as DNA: TGTGCCAGCAGCAAAGGACAGGCGGAAATGTATTTT. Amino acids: CASSKGQAEMYF.

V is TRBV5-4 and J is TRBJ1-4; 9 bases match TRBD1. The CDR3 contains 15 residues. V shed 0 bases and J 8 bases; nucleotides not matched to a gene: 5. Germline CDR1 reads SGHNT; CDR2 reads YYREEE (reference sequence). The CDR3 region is CASSLATGGQEKLFF. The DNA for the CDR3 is TGTGCCAGCAGCTTGGCGACAGGGGGGCAGGAAAAACTGTTTTTT.

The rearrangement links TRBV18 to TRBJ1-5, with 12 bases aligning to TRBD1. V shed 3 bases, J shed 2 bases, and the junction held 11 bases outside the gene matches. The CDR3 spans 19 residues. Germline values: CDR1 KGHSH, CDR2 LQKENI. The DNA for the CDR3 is TGTGCCAGCTCACCGATCGGGACAGGGGGCGCAATTGGCAATCAGCCCCAGCATTTT. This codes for CASSPIGTGGAIGNQPQHF.

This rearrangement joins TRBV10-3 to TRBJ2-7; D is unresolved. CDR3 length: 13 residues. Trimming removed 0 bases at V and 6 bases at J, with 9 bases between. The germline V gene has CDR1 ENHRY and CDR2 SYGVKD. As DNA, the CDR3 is TGTGCCATCAGTGAGTCGATCAGTACCGAGCAGTACTTC. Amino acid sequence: CAISESISTEQYF.

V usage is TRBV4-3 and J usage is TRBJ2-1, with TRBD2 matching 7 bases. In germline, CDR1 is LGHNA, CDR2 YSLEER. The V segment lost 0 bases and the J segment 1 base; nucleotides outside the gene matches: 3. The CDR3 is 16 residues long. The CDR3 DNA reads TGCGCCAGCAGCCAAGATCGACTAGCTTCCTACAATGAGCAGTTCTTC. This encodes CASSQDRLASYNEQFF.

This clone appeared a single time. The CDR3 DNA reads TGTGCCAGCAGTTACGGCACTAGCGGGAGACGGAATGAGCAGTTCTTC. This gives the protein CASSYGTSGRRNEQFF. The chain uses TRBV6-2 or TRBV6-3 and TRBJ2-1, with TRBD2 matching over 11 bases. The V gene's germline CDR1 is MNHEY and CDR2 SVGEGT. CDR3 size: 16 residues. The V segment lost 2 bases and the J segment 7 bases; nucleotides outside the gene matches: 7.